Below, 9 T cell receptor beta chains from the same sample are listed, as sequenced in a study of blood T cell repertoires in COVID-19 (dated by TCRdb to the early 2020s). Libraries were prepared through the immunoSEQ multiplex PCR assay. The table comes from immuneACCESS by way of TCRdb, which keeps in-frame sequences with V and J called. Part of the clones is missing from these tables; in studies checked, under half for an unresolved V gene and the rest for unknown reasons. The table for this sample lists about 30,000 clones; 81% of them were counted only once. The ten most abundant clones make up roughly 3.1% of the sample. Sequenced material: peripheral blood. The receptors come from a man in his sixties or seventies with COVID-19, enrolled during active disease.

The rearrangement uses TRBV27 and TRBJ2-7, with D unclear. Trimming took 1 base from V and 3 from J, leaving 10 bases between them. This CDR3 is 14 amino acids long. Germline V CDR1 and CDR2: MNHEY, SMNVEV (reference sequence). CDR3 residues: CASSLLPASYEQYF. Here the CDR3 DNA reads TGTGCCAGCAGTTTATTGCCAGCGAGCTACGAGCAGTACTTC.

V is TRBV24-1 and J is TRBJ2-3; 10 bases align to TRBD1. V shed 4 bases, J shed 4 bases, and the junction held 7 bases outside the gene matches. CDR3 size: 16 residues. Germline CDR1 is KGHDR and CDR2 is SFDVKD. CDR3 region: CATSDRSGQGSDTQYF. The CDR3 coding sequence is TGTGCCACCAGTGACCGTTCGGGACAGGGGTCAGATACGCAGTATTTT.

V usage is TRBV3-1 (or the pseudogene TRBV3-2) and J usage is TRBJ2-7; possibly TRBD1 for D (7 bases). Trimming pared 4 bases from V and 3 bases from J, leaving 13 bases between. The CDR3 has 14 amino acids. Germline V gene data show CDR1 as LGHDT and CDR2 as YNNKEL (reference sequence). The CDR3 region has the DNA TGTGCCAGCAGCCGCCCAGGGGGGCGCTACGAGCAGTACTTC. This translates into CASSRPGGRYEQYF.

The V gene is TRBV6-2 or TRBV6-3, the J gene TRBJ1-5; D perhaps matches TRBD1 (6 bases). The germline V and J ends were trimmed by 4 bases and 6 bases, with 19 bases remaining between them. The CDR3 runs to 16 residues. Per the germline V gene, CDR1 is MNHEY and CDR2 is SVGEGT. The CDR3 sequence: CASSFAGGPGRQPQHF. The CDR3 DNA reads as TGTGCCAGCAGTTTCGCGGGGGGGCCGGGACGTCAGCCCCAGCATTTT.

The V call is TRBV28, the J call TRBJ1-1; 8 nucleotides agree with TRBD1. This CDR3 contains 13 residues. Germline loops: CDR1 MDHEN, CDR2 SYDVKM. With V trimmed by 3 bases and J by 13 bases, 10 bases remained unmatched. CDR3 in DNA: TGTGCCAGCAGTTTCCCAGGACAGGGTGTGGATTTCTTT. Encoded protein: CASSFPGQGVDFF.

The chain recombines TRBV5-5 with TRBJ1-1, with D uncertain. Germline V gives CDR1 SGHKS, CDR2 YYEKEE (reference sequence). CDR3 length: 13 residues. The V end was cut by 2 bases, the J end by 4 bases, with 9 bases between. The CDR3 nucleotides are TGTGCCAGCAGCTTACCACAGACCACTGAAGCTTTCTTT. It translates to CASSLPQTTEAFF.

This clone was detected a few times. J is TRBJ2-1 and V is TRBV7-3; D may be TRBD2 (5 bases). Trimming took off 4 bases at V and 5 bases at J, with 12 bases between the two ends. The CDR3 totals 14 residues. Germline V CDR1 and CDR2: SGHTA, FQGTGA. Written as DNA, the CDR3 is TGTGCCAGCAGCTCCGTCAGCGGAGACAATGAGCAGTTCTTC. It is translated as CASSSVSGDNEQFF.

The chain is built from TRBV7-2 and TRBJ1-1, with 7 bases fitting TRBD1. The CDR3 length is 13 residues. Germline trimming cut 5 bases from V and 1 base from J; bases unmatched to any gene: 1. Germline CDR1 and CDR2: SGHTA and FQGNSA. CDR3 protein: CASSRQGNTEAFF. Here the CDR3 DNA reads TGTGCCAGCAGCAGACAGGGGAACACTGAAGCTTTCTTT.

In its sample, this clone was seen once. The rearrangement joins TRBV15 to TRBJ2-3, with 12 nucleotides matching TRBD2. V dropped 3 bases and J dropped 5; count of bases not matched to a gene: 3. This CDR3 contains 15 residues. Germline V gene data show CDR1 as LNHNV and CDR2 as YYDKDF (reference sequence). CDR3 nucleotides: TGTGCCACCAGCAGTAGACTAGCGGGAGAAGATACGCAGTATTTT. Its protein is CATSSRLAGEDTQYF. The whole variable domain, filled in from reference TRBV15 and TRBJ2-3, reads DAMVIQNPRYQVTQFGKPVTLSCSQTLNHNVMYWYQQKSSQAPKLLFHYYDKDFNNEADTPDNFQSRRPNTSFCFLDIRSPGLGDTAMYLCATSSRLAGEDTQYFGPGTRLTVL.